The 15 T cell receptor beta chains below all came from one sample that was sequenced in a study of T cells in women clearing cervical HPV infection. Generated by immunoSEQ multiplex PCR, the TCRdb table keeps only in-frame clones and is missing some. This table lists some 25,000 clones. The sample consisted of blood buffy coat. The receptors derive from a woman between 18 and 70 years old with a cervical HPV16 infection that either progressed to CIN3+ or cleared (not recorded which).

Concerning this clone: Read sequence stops 3 residues before the CDR3 end, and the germline J gene provides the missing end. The chain recombines TRBV6-2 or TRBV6-3 with TRBJ2-2; 12 nucleotides align to TRBD2. Germline V lookup: CDR1 MNHEY, CDR2 SVGEGT. This CDR3 has 17 amino acids. V shed 6 bases, J shed 1 base, and the junction held 6 bases outside the gene matches. CDR3 DNA, as far as it was read: TGTGCCAGCAGATCTAGCGGGGGGGCCTGGAACACCGGGGAG. Translation gives CASRSSGGAWNTGE. The whole CDR3 sequence is CASRSSGGAWNTGELFF.

Turning to this clone: The read halts 3 residues ahead of the CDR3 end, with the missing end drawn from the germline J gene. The V call is TRBV10-3, the J call TRBJ1-2, with 7 bases identical to TRBD1. Germline V lookup: CDR1 ENHRY, CDR2 SYGVKD. J was trimmed by 4 bases and V by 2 bases; bases with no gene match: 7. CDR3 length equals 15 residues. The sequenced part of the CDR3 DNA is TGTGCCATCAGTGAGAATTACGGGACAGTCTATGGC. Protein sequence: CAISENYGTVYG. The entire CDR3 is CAISENYGTVYGYTF.

As for this clone: The read ends 3 residues before the CDR3 terminus; that terminus is restored from the germline J gene. This chain joins TRBV2 and TRBJ1-2; TRBD1 matches 9 bases. Germline V lookup: CDR1 SNHLY, CDR2 FYNNEI. This CDR3 comprises 15 residues. The ends lost 8 bases at V and 4 bases at J; junction bases unmatched: 11. This CDR3 reads CASWDPGQGFYGYTF. Incomplete CDR3 DNA: TGTGCCAGCTGGGATCCGGGACAGGGATTCTATGGC.

Frequency places this clone as medium-sized. Read data end 3 residues before the CDR3 end; the end is taken from the germline J gene. This chain connects TRBV7-2 to TRBJ2-1; D remains ambiguous. The germline V gene encodes CDR1 SGHTA and CDR2 FQGNSA. The CDR3 runs to 15 residues. Between the trimmed V and J ends, which lost 5 bases and 9 bases, there was a span of 20 bases. The CDR3 is CASSLFHGSNSEQFF. The sequenced CDR3 bases are TGTGCCAGCAGCCTATTCCACGGGTCAAACTCTGAG.

The CDR3 reads CASSETGEGYTF. CDR3 bases read: TGTGCCAGCAGTGAGACAGGGGAGGGC. The chain has TRBV12-3 or TRBV12-4 and TRBJ1-2; 8 bases map to TRBD1. From the germline J gene comes the end of the CDR3, since the read stops 3 residues before it. CDR3 length: 12 residues.

For this clone: The junction does not match germline at one end; this may be a read error. From the germline J gene comes the end of the CDR3, since the read stops 3 residues before it. Other DNA sequences within the sample encode an identical CDR3. This sequence joins TRBV6-1 and TRBJ2-5; 7 nucleotides line up with TRBD2. The CDR3 spans 15 residues. CDR1 MNHNS and CDR2 SASEGT come from the germline V gene. The CDR3 loop reads CASSEALSSGETQYF. The DNA read from the CDR3 is TGTGCCAGTAGTGAAGCGCTTTCTAGCGGAGAGACC.

The sequenced CDR3 bases are TGTGCCAGTAGTATCGGACAGATTAGCACAGATACG. It yields the protein CASSIGQISTDT. The full CDR3 is CASSIGQISTDTQYF. This chain uses TRBV19 with TRBJ2-3; TRBD1 is a possible D gene (6 bases). The read ends 3 residues shy of where the CDR3 ends; the end is completed using the germline J gene. The V end was cut by 3 bases, the J end by 0 bases, with 10 bases between. This CDR3 contains 15 residues. CDR1 is LNHDA and CDR2 is SQIVND in the germline V gene (reference sequence).

On this clone: The read stops 3 residues short of the end of the CDR3; the missing end is completed from the germline J gene. The chain carries TRBV2 and TRBJ1-6; D unclear. This CDR3 region has 16 residues. Germline V gene lookup returns CDR1 SNHLY and CDR2 FYNNEI. Between the trimmed V and J ends, which lost 4 bases and 9 bases, there was a span of 19 bases. This CDR3 is CASSVPTSLRGSPLHF. CDR3 DNA (partial): TGTGCCAGCAGTGTGCCGACCTCTTTACGGGGTTCACCC. Together with reference TRBV2 and TRBJ1-6, the CDR3 gives the full variable domain: EPEVTQTPSHQVTQMGQEVILRCVPISNHLYFYWYRQILGQKVEFLVSFYNNEISEKSEIFDDQFSVERPDGSNFTLKIRSTKLEDSAMYFCASSVPTSLRGSPLHFGNGTRLTVT.

This clone is identified as medium-sized from frequency. The sequence runs out 3 residues before the end of the CDR3; the remainder is reconstructed from the germline J gene. V gene TRBV20-1 combines with J gene TRBJ2-7; D is uncertain. The CDR3 has 17 residues. The ends were cut back, 2 bases at V and 2 bases at J, with 22 bases in the middle. The germline CDR1 and CDR2 sequences are DFQATT and SNEGSKA (reference sequence). The sequenced part of the CDR3 DNA is TGCAGTGCTAGACCAAAAAGGGTAGAAGGTATCCCCTACGAG. Protein: CSARPKRVEGIPYE. The whole CDR3 sequence is CSARPKRVEGIPYEQYF.

With respect to this clone: The read falls 3 residues short of the CDR3 end, and the missing part is taken from the germline J gene. The chain is built from TRBV30 and TRBJ1-1; weak D call: TRBD1 (5 bases). Germline assignment: CDR1 GTSNPN and CDR2 SVGIG (reference sequence). There are 14 residues in the CDR3. Trimming removed 0 bases from V and 0 bases from J, with 8 bases in between. CDR3 in amino acids: CAWSVTVMNTEAFF. Partial CDR3 DNA: TGTGCCTGGAGTGTGACAGTGATGAACACTGAA.

Turning to this clone: From the germline J gene comes the end of the CDR3, since the read stops 3 residues before it. The V and J genes are TRBV18 and TRBJ1-2; 7 nucleotides match TRBD1. The CDR3 loop spans 16 amino acids. Germline lookup yields CDR1 KGHSH and CDR2 LQKENI. The V and J ends lost 3 bases and 4 bases, in that order; junction bases with no gene match: 11. The DNA read from the CDR3 is TGTGCCAGCTCACCCGGACAGGCGCAGACTGGCTATGGC. Amino acid sequence: CASSPGQAQTGYG. The entire CDR3 reads CASSPGQAQTGYGYTF.

With respect to this clone: The CDR3 end falls 3 residues outside the read, so it is completed with the germline J gene. J is TRBJ2-7 and V is TRBV7-9; a possible D gene is TRBD1 (6 bases). CDR1 is SEHNR, CDR2 FQNEAQ, per germline (reference sequence). This CDR3 is built from 14 residues. Trimming pared 5 bases from V and 1 base from J, leaving 12 bases between. The CDR3 bases that were read are TGTGCCAGCAGCCCCCTAGGACAGTCCTACGAG. Protein sequence: CASSPLGQSYE. The entire CDR3 reads CASSPLGQSYEQYF.

On this clone itself: Read data end 3 residues before the CDR3 end; the end is taken from the germline J gene. V is TRBV5-6 and J is TRBJ2-5, with 10 bases lining up with TRBD2. Germline CDR1 is SGHDT and CDR2 is YYEEEE. This CDR3 has 14 amino acids. J gave up 5 bases and V 2 bases, and 3 bases lay outside the gene matches. Incomplete CDR3 DNA: TGTGCCAGCAGCTTAACGGGACTAGCGGAGACC. Its protein product is CASSLTGLAET. The entire CDR3 protein is CASSLTGLAETQYF.

To note about this clone: The CDR3 is cut off 3 residues early in the read; its end comes from the germline J gene. Additional DNA sequences in this sample encode the identical CDR3. V gene TRBV5-1 combines with J gene TRBJ1-3, with 7 bases aligning to TRBD1. Germline values: CDR1 SGHRS, CDR2 YFSETQ. The CDR3 extends over 14 amino acids. Trimming removed 5 bases from V and 3 bases from J; junction bases left unmatched: 5. The CDR3 region is CASSPGGSGNTIYF. CDR3 DNA, as far as it was read: TGCGCCAGCAGTCCAGGGGGTAGTGGAAACACC.

CDR3 DNA (partial): TGTGCCAGCAGCCAACTCGCCCGGCAGGGTAGA. Translation gives CASSQLARQGR. The CDR3 reads in full as CASSQLARQGRYTF. The chain uses TRBV4-2 and TRBJ1-2, with D perhaps matching TRBD1 (5 bases). The read ends 3 residues shy of where the CDR3 ends; the end is completed using the germline J gene. Looked up from germline, CDR1 is LGHNA and CDR2 is YNFKEQ. This CDR3 has 14 amino acids.